This TCR beta chain was sequenced for a study of blood T cell repertoires in COVID-19. Study in general: Sites in the United States, Italy and Spain provided acute and convalescent COVID-19 samples. T cells, B-cell-depleted T cells, or PBMCs provided the cDNA or gDNA that served as material.

A remark on this clone: The same CDR3 is also encoded by other DNA sequences in this sample.

Per the study methods: Estimated nucleated cell counts came from reference gene primer amplification. Sequencing was performed with immunoSEQ multiplex PCR; in TCRdb, only in-frame clones are kept and a portion is missing. V and J calls and clone size are as listed in that table; D and trimming were resolved from the DNA. The sample lists roughly 80,000 clones; 80% to 90% were seen once. The V gene lost 0 bases and the J gene lost 4 bases, with 9 bases spanning the gap. CDR3 length equals 14 residues. The germline V gene has CDR1 SGHRS and CDR2 YFSETQ. V is TRBV5-1 and J is TRBJ2-3; D not certain. The TCR was taken from a man aged 80 or over in a cohort sampled during active COVID-19. Input material: peripheral blood. The CDR3 loop reads CASSLGLEADTQYF. CDR3 DNA: TGCGCCAGCAGCTTGGGGCTAGAGGCAGATACGCAGTATTTT.